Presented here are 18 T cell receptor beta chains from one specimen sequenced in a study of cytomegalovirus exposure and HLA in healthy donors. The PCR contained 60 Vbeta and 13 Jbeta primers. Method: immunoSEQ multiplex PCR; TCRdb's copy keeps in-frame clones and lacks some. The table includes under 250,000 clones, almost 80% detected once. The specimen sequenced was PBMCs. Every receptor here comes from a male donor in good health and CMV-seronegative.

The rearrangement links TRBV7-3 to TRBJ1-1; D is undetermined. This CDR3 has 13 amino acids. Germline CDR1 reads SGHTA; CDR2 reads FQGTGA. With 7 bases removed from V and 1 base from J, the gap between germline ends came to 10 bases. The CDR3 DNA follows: TGTGCCAGCACCTACAGACAGAACACTGAAGCTTTCTTT. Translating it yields CASTYRQNTEAFF.

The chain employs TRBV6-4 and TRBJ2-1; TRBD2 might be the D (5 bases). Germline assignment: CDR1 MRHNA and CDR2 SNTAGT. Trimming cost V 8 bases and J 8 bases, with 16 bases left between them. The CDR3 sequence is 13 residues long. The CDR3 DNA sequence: TGTGCCAGCGGGTGGATGAGGGAAGATGAGCAGTTCTTC. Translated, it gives CASGWMREDEQFF.

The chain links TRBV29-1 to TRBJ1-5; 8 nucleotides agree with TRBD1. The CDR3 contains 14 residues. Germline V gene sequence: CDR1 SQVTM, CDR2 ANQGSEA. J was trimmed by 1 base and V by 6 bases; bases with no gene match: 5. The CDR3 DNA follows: TGCAGCGTCGGGACAGGCAGGAGCAATCAGCCCCAGCATTTT. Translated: CSVGTGRSNQPQHF.

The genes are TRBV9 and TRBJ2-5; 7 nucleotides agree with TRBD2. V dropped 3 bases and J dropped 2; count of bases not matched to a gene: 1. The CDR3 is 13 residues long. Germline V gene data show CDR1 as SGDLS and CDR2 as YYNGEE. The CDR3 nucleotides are TGTGCCAGCAGCGACGGGGGGCAAGAGACCCAGTACTTC. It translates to CASSDGGQETQYF.

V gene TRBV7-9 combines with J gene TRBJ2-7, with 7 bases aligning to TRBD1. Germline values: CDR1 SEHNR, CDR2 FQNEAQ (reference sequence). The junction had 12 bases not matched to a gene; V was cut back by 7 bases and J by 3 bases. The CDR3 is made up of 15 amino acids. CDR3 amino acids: CASTGEGQGVYEQYF. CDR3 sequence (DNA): TGTGCCAGCACCGGCGAAGGGCAGGGGGTCTACGAGCAGTACTTC.

CDR3 nucleotides: TGTGCCAGTAGTAACCTCGGCTTCAGGGGAGGGAGCACTGAAGCTTTCTTT. This encodes CASSNLGFRGGSTEAFF. The V and J genes are TRBV19 and TRBJ1-1, with D maybe TRBD1 (6 bases). The length of the CDR3 is 17 residues. Trimming removed 4 bases from V and 4 bases from J, with 22 bases in between. The germline V gene has CDR1 LNHDA and CDR2 SQIVND (reference sequence).

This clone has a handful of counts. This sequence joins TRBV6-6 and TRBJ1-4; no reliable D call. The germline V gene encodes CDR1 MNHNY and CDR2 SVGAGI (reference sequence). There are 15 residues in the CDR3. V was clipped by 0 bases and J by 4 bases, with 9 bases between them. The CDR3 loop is CASSYSPQINEKLFF. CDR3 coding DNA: TGTGCCAGCAGTTACTCCCCACAGATTAATGAAAAACTGTTTTTT.

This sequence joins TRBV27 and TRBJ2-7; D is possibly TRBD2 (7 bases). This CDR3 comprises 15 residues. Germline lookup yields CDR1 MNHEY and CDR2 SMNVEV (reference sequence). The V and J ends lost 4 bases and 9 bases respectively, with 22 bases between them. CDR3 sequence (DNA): TGTGCCAGCAGTTCACCTCGACGCGGGGGCTTTGGGCAGTACTTC. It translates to CASSSPRRGGFGQYF.

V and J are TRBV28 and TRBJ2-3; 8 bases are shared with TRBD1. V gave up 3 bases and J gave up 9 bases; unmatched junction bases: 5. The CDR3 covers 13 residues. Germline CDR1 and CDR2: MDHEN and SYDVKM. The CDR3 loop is CASSLIRQGTQYF. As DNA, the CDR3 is TGTGCCAGCAGTTTGATTCGACAGGGGACGCAGTATTTT.

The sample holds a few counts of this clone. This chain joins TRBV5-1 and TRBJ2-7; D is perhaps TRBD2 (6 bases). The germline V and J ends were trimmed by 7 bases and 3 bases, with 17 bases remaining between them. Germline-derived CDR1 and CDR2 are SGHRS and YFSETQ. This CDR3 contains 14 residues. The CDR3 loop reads CASGDSAESYEQYF. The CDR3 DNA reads TGCGCCAGCGGGGACTCAGCCGAGAGCTACGAGCAGTACTTC.

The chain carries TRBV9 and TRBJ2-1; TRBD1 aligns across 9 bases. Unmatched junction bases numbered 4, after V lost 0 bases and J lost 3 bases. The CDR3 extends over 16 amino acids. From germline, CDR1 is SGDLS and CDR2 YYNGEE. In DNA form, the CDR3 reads TGTGCCAGCAGCGTAGAGGGGACAGGGCACTACAATGAGCAGTTCTTC. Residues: CASSVEGTGHYNEQFF.

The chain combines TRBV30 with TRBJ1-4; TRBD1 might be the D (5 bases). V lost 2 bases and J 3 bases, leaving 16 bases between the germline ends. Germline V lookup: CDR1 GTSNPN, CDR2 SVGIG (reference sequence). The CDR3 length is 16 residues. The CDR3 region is CAWSPAYPRANEKLFF. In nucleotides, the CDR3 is TGTGCCTGGAGTCCGGCCTATCCCAGGGCTAATGAAAAACTGTTTTTT.

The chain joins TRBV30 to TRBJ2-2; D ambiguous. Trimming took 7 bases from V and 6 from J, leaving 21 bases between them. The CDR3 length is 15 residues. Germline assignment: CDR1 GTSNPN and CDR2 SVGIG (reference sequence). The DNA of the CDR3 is TGTGCCTCCATTACCACCCACATCGAAGCCGGGGAGCTGTTTTTT. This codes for CASITTHIEAGELFF.

The CDR3: CASCPGYSDHYEQYF. The CDR3 DNA is TGTGCCAGCTGCCCGGGTTATTCCGACCACTACGAGCAGTACTTC. The V call is TRBV27, the J call TRBJ2-7; D unresolved. Trimming took 8 bases from V and 3 from J, leaving 20 bases between them. There are 15 residues in the CDR3. CDR1 MNHEY and CDR2 SMNVEV come from the germline V gene (reference sequence).

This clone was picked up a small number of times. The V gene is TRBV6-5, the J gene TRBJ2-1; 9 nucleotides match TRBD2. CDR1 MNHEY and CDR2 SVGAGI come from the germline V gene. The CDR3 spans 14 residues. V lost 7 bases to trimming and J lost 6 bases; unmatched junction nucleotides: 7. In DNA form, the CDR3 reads TGTGCCAGCAACGAGCGGGGGGCGGCCAATGAGCAGTTCTTC. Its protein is CASNERGAANEQFF.

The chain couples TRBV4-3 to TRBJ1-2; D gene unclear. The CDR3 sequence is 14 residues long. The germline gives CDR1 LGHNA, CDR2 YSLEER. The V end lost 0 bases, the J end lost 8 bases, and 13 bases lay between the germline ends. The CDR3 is CASSQDEGVGGYTF. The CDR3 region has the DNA TGCGCCAGCAGCCAAGACGAGGGCGTGGGGGGCTACACCTTC.

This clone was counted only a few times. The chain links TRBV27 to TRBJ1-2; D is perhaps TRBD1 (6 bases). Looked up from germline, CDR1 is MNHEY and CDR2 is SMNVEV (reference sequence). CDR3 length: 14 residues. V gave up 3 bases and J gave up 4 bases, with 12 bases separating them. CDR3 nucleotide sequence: TGTGCCAGCAGTTTGGGGGGGGCTGGCTATGGCTACACCTTC. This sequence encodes CASSLGGAGYGYTF.

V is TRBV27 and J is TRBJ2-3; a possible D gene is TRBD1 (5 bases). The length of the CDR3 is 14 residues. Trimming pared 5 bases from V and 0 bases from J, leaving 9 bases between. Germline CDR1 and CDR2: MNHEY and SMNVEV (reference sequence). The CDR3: CASSPRQSTDTQYF. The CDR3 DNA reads TGTGCCAGCAGTCCTCGACAGAGCACAGATACGCAGTATTTT.